The entry below gives a single TCR beta chain sequence along with its context. The sample belongs to a study of blood T cell repertoires in COVID-19. Study as a whole: Sites in the United States, Italy and Spain provided acute and convalescent COVID-19 samples.

There are 14 residues in the CDR3. Trimming pared 6 bases from V and 4 bases from J, leaving 15 bases between. Germline values: CDR1 SGHTA, CDR2 FQGTGA. Per the original data handling: How many nucleated cells were present was estimated from reference gene primer amplification. The repertoire was sequenced with immunoSEQ multiplex PCR; TCRdb's copy has only in-frame clones and lacks some. For V, J and clone size, that table is used; D and trimming come from the DNA. There are around 60,000 clones in the sample; under 85% occur only once, and 3.5% lies in the top ten. This receptor was identified in a woman of 80 years or more with acute or convalescent COVID-19. Sequenced input: peripheral blood. J is TRBJ2-5 and V is TRBV7-3; a weak D match, TRBD2 (7 bases). This chain's CDR3 is CASSPGGGGETQYF. Written as DNA, the CDR3 is TGTGCCAGCAGTCCCGGGGGAGGGGGAGAGACCCAGTACTTC.